The next 18 T cell receptor beta chains were all read from a single sample in a study of metastatic and nonmetastatic thyroid tumors. With MiXCR, TCRdb called clones anew from the PCR reads. Of 26,000 or so clones in the sample, roughly 14% were seen once. The entire patient cohort was treatment-naive prior to thyroid surgery. The specimen was blood. These receptors originate from a male donor with papillary thyroid cancer or a benign thyroid nodule (not recorded which). Some clones in this sample may be carry-over from other donors' samples.

This clone was seen many times. The gene calls are TRBV7-9 and TRBJ1-1, with unresolved D. This CDR3 is 13 amino acids long. Germline-derived CDR1 and CDR2 are SEHNR and FQNEAQ (reference sequence). Trimming cost V 5 bases and J 12 bases, with 19 bases left between them. The CDR3 DNA reads TGTGCCAGCAGCCCCACGGGCCCCCCTTTAACTTTCTTT. Amino acid sequence: CASSPTGPPLTFF.

This clone was found many times. The gene calls are TRBV15 and TRBJ2-7; TRBD1 matches at 7 bases. CDR3 size: 14 residues. Trimming at V came to 0 bases and at J to 2 bases, leaving 1 base not matched to a gene. CDR1 LNHNV and CDR2 YYDKDF come from the germline V gene (reference sequence). CDR3 bases: TGTGCCACCAGCAGAGATACAGGGGCCTACGAGCAGTACTTC. This encodes CATSRDTGAYEQYF.

Many counts were recorded for this clone. This chain joins TRBV5-4 and TRBJ2-1, with D perhaps TRBD1 or TRBD2 (5 bases each). The V gene's germline CDR1 is SGHNT and CDR2 YYREEE (reference sequence). The CDR3 length is 13 residues. Between the trimmed V and J ends, which lost 6 bases and 9 bases, there was a span of 16 bases. The DNA of the CDR3 is TGTGCCAGCACCTTAGAGGGGTCGAGTGAGCAGTTCTTC. This codes for CASTLEGSSEQFF.

This clone has just a few counts. Mismatch with germline at one junction end may stem from a read error. The chain links TRBV12-3 or TRBV12-4 to TRBJ1-1, with D tentatively TRBD1 (5 bases). The CDR3 length is 12 residues. Here the CDR3 DNA reads TGTGCCAGCAGCTGGTGGGACGCTGAGGCTTTCTTT. This encodes CASSWWDAEAFF.

The genes are TRBV7-9 and TRBJ2-7; D call uncertain. Trimming took off 2 bases at V and 10 bases at J, with 9 bases between the two ends. Germline V gene data show CDR1 as SEHNR and CDR2 as FQNEAQ (reference sequence). This CDR3 is built from 11 residues. The CDR3 nucleotides are TGTGCCAGCAGCTTATGGCAGTCTCAGTACTTC. This translates into CASSLWQSQYF.

The gene calls are TRBV5-1 and TRBJ1-6; 9 bases are a match to TRBD1. Germline V gene sequence: CDR1 SGHRS, CDR2 YFSETQ. The CDR3 has 14 amino acids. The J segment lost 6 bases and the V segment lost 4 bases, leaving 2 bases of the junction unmatched. The CDR3 DNA reads TGCGCCAGCAGCCGGGACAGGGTTAATTCACCCCTCCACTTT. It encodes CASSRDRVNSPLHF.

For this clone: This may stem from a read error, because a much larger clone lies one nucleotide away. This chain connects TRBV2 to TRBJ2-5; 12 nucleotides agree with TRBD2. This CDR3 has 16 amino acids. Germline V gene lookup returns CDR1 SNHLY and CDR2 FYNNEI. Written as DNA, the CDR3 is TGTGCCAGCAGGACCCTAGCGGGGGGGCTTGAAGATACCCAGTACTTC. It encodes CASRTLAGGLEDTQYF.

This clone was seen a few times. V usage is TRBV27 and J usage is TRBJ1-1; no definite D call. Germline CDR1 is MNHEY and CDR2 is SMNVEV (reference sequence). Between the trimmed V and J ends, which lost 9 bases and 1 base, there was a span of 9 bases. The CDR3 extends over 12 amino acids. The CDR3 is CARNYTNTEAFF. In DNA, the CDR3 is TGTGCCAGGAACTATACGAACACTGAAGCTTTCTTT.

This clone was seen repeatedly, ten times or more. CDR3 sequence (DNA): TGTGCCAGCAGCCCCCGCGCGGGGGAGGCTTCATCTGAGCAGTTCTTC. Its translation is CASSPRAGEASSEQFF. V gene TRBV7-9 combines with J gene TRBJ2-1; 7 nucleotides agree with TRBD2. The junction had 16 bases not matched to a gene; V was cut back by 5 bases and J by 9 bases. Per the germline V gene, CDR1 is SEHNR and CDR2 is FQNEAQ (reference sequence). The CDR3 is 16 residues long. Together with reference TRBV7-9 and TRBJ2-1, the CDR3 gives the full variable domain: DTGVSQNPRHKITKRGQNVTFRCDPISEHNRLYWYRQTLGQGPEFLTYFQNEAQLEKSRLLSDRFSAERPKGSFSTLEIQRTEQGDSAMYLCASSPRAGEASSEQFFGPGTRLTVL.

This clone was seen at least ten times. The chain combines TRBV7-6 with TRBJ2-3; tentative D call: TRBD1 (6 bases). This CDR3 is built from 16 residues. Between the trimmed V and J ends, which lost 0 bases and 3 bases, there was a span of 13 bases. Per germline, CDR1 SGHVS and CDR2 FNYEAQ. CDR3 DNA sequence: TGTGCCAGCAGCTTAGCGGGGGCGAAGGGGACAGATACGCAGTATTTT. Its translation is CASSLAGAKGTDTQYF.

In this sample, this clone turned up many times. The rearrangement joins TRBV11-1 to TRBJ2-7; TRBD2 matches 11 bases. Germline V gene data show CDR1 as SGHAT and CDR2 as FQDESV (reference sequence). The CDR3 runs to 18 residues. V shed 4 bases and J 3 bases; nucleotides not matched to a gene: 14. CDR3 DNA sequence: TGTGCCAGCAGCTCGTTAGCGGGAGGGAGGTATGGGGACTACGAGCAGTACTTC. Encoded protein: CASSSLAGGRYGDYEQYF.

This clone was seen repeatedly, ten times or more. Different DNA sequences within this sample yield the same CDR3. The rearrangement links TRBV9 to TRBJ2-5; maybe TRBD2 (7 bases). Trimming removed 1 base at V and 4 bases at J, with 14 bases between. Germline CDR1 reads SGDLS; CDR2 reads YYNGEE. This CDR3 spans 15 amino acids. CDR3 loop: CASSVRGGAAETQYF. The CDR3, as DNA: TGTGCCAGCAGCGTACGTGGGGGGGCAGCAGAGACCCAGTACTTC. Combining the CDR3 with reference TRBV9 and TRBJ2-5 gives the whole variable domain DSGVTQTPKHLITATGQRVTLRCSPRSGDLSVYWYQQSLDQGLQFLIQYYNGEERAKGNILERFSAQQFPDLHSELNLSSLELGDSALYFCASSVRGGAAETQYFGPGTRLLVL.

The V call is TRBV5-1, the J call TRBJ1-2; D not certain. This CDR3 is built from 16 residues. From germline, CDR1 is SGHRS and CDR2 YFSETQ. V gave up 4 bases and J gave up 3 bases, with 19 bases separating them. The chain's CDR3 is CASSQVMWGADYGYTF. DNA of the CDR3: TGCGCCAGCAGCCAAGTAATGTGGGGAGCGGACTATGGCTACACCTTC.

This clone is termed medium-sized. This rearrangement joins TRBV11-3 to TRBJ1-2; weak D call: TRBD1 (6 bases). Germline CDR1 is SGHNT and CDR2 is YENEEA. CDR3 length: 12 residues. V dropped 5 bases and J dropped 8 bases, with 12 bases sitting between them. CDR3 residues: CASSRGDEGYTF. The CDR3 bases are TGTGCCAGCAGCAGGGGGGACGAGGGCTACACCTTC.

By its share, this clone is medium-sized. This sequence joins TRBV20-1 and TRBJ2-7; D is possibly TRBD1 (6 bases). The CDR3 runs to 13 residues. V shed 0 bases and J shed 3 bases, with 9 bases lying between them. In germline, CDR1 is DFQATT, CDR2 SNEGSKA (reference sequence). CDR3 amino acids: CSARDHRDYEQYF. The DNA of the CDR3 is TGCAGTGCTAGAGATCACAGGGACTACGAGCAGTACTTC.

This clone is classed as medium-sized (0.01 to 0.1%). The chain employs TRBV5-1 and TRBJ2-7; the match to TRBD1 covers 9 bases. Germline CDR1 and CDR2: SGHRS and YFSETQ. The V gene end was trimmed by 3 bases and the J gene end by 7 bases; junction bases not matched to a gene: 5. CDR3 length: 13 residues. CDR3 sequence (DNA): TGCGCCAGCAGCTCGGACAGGGGAGGGGAGCAGTACTTC. Translation: CASSSDRGGEQYF.

This clone turned up a few times. Mismatch with germline at one junction end may stem from a read error. The chain combines TRBV2 with TRBJ1-5, with 7 bases fitting TRBD1. This CDR3 has 15 amino acids. Germline V gene sequence: CDR1 SNHLY, CDR2 FYNNEI. CDR3 region: CASIDYGTDNQLQHF. The CDR3 DNA follows: TGTGCCAGCATTGACTATGGGACAGACAATCAGCTCCAGCATTTT. The entire variable domain, with the rest obtained from reference TRBV2 and TRBJ1-5, is as follows: EPEVTQTPSHQVTQMGQEVILRCVPISNHLYFYWYRQILGQKVEFLVSFYNNEISEKSEIFDDQFSVERPDGSNFTLKIRSTKLEDSAMYFCASIDYGTDNQLQHFGDGTRLSIL.

This clone was found many times. The gene calls are TRBV19 and TRBJ1-1; 9 bases match TRBD1. The germline CDR1 and CDR2 sequences are LNHDA and SQIVND (reference sequence). The CDR3 totals 13 residues. After removal of 10 bases from V and 0 bases from J, the junction contained 3 bases not matched to a gene. This CDR3 reads CATGTGMNTEAFF. The CDR3 DNA reads as TGTGCCACCGGGACAGGGATGAACACTGAAGCTTTCTTT.